This entry lists 32 T cell receptor beta chains sequenced from one sample in a study of cytotoxic CD8 clonotypes in ibrutinib-treated CLL. Sequencing used immunoSEQ multiplex PCR; TCRdb keeps in-frame clones, though not all of them. The table shows 120,000 to 150,000 clones, with less than 95% occurring only once. The sequences come from PBMCs, collected after 12 months of ibrutinib treatment. These receptors were collected from a human donor with chronic lymphocytic leukemia.

This clone was found a few times. The chain uses TRBV28 and TRBJ1-3; 7 bases fit TRBD1. V shed 4 bases, J shed 4 bases, and the junction held 16 bases outside the gene matches. The CDR3 runs 18 residues. CDR1 and CDR2 from the germline V gene are MDHEN and SYDVKM. CDR3 DNA: TGTGCCAGCAGTTCCGGGACAGCCAGCCAGTCGGACGGAAACACCATATATTTT. Its protein is CASSSGTASQSDGNTIYF.

CDR3 sequence: CASSKRASGSIGDTQYF. In DNA, the CDR3 is TGTGCCAGTAGTAAGCGTGCTAGCGGGAGTATAGGAGATACGCAGTATTTT. The rearrangement uses TRBV19 and TRBJ2-3; 10 bases fit TRBD2. The CDR3 totals 17 residues. The germline CDR1 and CDR2 sequences are LNHDA and SQIVND (reference sequence). V trimming: 4 bases; J trimming: 5 bases; junction bases outside the gene matches: 12.

The rearrangement links TRBV18 to TRBJ2-2; 8 nucleotides align to TRBD1. V was pared by 6 bases and J by 1 base, with 10 bases of the junction left unmatched. Germline V gives CDR1 KGHSH, CDR2 LQKENI. The CDR3 runs 17 residues. The CDR3 nucleotides are TGTGCCAGCTCTCCTAACCCTGGGACAGGGAACACCGGGGAGCTGTTTTTT. Its protein product is CASSPNPGTGNTGELFF.

This chain connects TRBV7-9 to TRBJ2-6; maybe TRBD2 (5 bases). This CDR3 has 15 amino acids. Germline CDR1 reads SEHNR; CDR2 reads FQNEAQ (reference sequence). V was cut by 3 bases and J by 4 bases, with 10 bases left in between. The CDR3 loop reads CASSFAGTGANVLTF. In DNA form, the CDR3 reads TGTGCCAGCAGCTTCGCGGGTACCGGGGCCAACGTCCTGACTTTC.

This rearrangement joins TRBV27 to TRBJ2-4; maybe TRBD1 (6 bases). Germline CDR1 is MNHEY and CDR2 is SMNVEV (reference sequence). This CDR3 comprises 19 residues. V lost 2 bases and J 0 bases, leaving 20 bases between the germline ends. Here the CDR3 reads CASSLDRRPRHIAKNIQYF. The DNA for the CDR3 is TGTGCCAGCAGTTTAGACAGGAGGCCCCGTCATATAGCCAAAAACATTCAGTACTTC.

The rearrangement links TRBV5-1 to TRBJ1-1, with 8 bases aligning to TRBD1. This CDR3 is 17 amino acids long. V lost 2 bases and J lost 0; bases outside the gene matches: 9. CDR1 and CDR2 (germline): SGHRS, YFSETQ. CDR3: CASSFGTGRPMNTEAFF. CDR3 bases: TGCGCCAGCAGCTTTGGGACAGGACGCCCCATGAACACTGAAGCTTTCTTT.

The chain has TRBV9 and TRBJ2-3; D is unresolved. CDR1 is SGDLS, CDR2 YYNGEE, per germline. The CDR3 extends over 13 amino acids. V dropped 5 bases and J dropped 3 bases, with 10 bases sitting between them. CDR3 DNA: TGTGCCAGCAGTCTTGGTGGGACAGATACGCAGTATTTT. Protein sequence: CASSLGGTDTQYF.

A single count supports this clone. V and J are TRBV5-4 and TRBJ2-7; either TRBD1 or TRBD2 may supply D (5 bases each). CDR3 length: 16 residues. V lost 7 bases to trimming and J lost 4 bases, with 24 bases between them. Per germline, CDR1 SGHNT and CDR2 YYREEE (reference sequence). CDR3 loop: CASQRDSGRSYYEQYF. In DNA, the CDR3 is TGTGCCAGCCAACGAGACTCGGGACGGTCTTATTACGAGCAGTACTTC.

The chain employs TRBV6-5 and TRBJ2-3; D is undetermined. Trimming left V 6 bases short and J 1 base short, with 11 bases between. The CDR3 is made up of 14 amino acids. From germline, CDR1 is MNHEY and CDR2 SVGAGI. The CDR3 region has the DNA TGTGCCAGCAGGCCAGATCCTGGCACAGATACGCAGTATTTT. Its translation: CASRPDPGTDTQYF.

The chain combines TRBV15 with TRBJ2-1, with D tentatively TRBD1 (5 bases). Germline CDR1 reads LNHNV; CDR2 reads YYDKDF (reference sequence). The ends were cut back, 1 base at V and 6 bases at J, with 13 bases in the middle. CDR3 size: 15 residues. CDR3: CATSRGDSSINEQFF. The CDR3 region has the DNA TGTGCCACCAGCAGAGGAGACAGTTCCATCAATGAGCAGTTCTTC.

The chain is built from TRBV10-3 and TRBJ2-5; TRBD1 agrees at 8 bases. Trimming cost V 10 bases and J 4 bases; bases outside gene matches: 8. From germline, CDR1 is ENHRY and CDR2 SYGVKD. The CDR3 runs 13 residues. CDR3 sequence: CATRTGWGETQYF. The CDR3 nucleotides are TGTGCCACCAGGACAGGGTGGGGAGAGACCCAGTACTTC.

This clone was found once. The chain carries TRBV4-3 and TRBJ1-5, with D unclear. Trimming pared 1 base from V and 11 bases from J, leaving 12 bases between. The V gene's germline CDR1 is LGHNA and CDR2 YSLEER. The CDR3 runs to 13 residues. DNA for the CDR3: TGCGCCAGCAGCCAAGCGCCGGGAGTGACCCAGCATTTT. Encoded protein: CASSQAPGVTQHF.

The chain uses TRBV7-2 and TRBJ2-7; 8 nucleotides agree with TRBD2. Trimming removed 6 bases from V and 3 bases from J; junction bases left unmatched: 10. The CDR3 is 15 residues long. Germline CDR1 SGHTA, CDR2 FQGNSA. CDR3 protein: CASSLGGASNYEQYF. The CDR3 DNA is TGTGCCAGCAGTCTCGGGGGGGCATCAAACTACGAGCAGTACTTC.

This clone appeared once. The chain has TRBV19 and TRBJ2-7, with 12 bases lining up with TRBD2. There are 17 residues in the CDR3. The germline gives CDR1 LNHDA, CDR2 SQIVND (reference sequence). V trimming: 2 bases; J trimming: 9 bases; junction bases outside the gene matches: 14. The CDR3 bases are TGTGCCAGTAGTATATCGACTAGCGGGAGTCCCTACAACGGGCAGTACTTC. Amino acids: CASSISTSGSPYNGQYF.

The chain combines TRBV5-1 with TRBJ1-1, with a possible D match to TRBD1 (6 bases). In germline, CDR1 is SGHRS, CDR2 YFSETQ. This CDR3 has 13 residues. The V and J ends lost 4 bases and 8 bases respectively, with 15 bases between them. CDR3 DNA sequence: TGCGCCAGCAGCGTACAGGGACCGACAGAAGCTTTCTTT. It encodes CASSVQGPTEAFF.

The sample holds a few counts of this clone. The CDR3 DNA is TGTGCCAGCTCACTGGGAGCTGGGGCCAACGTCCTGACTTTC. Translating gives CASSLGAGANVLTF. The chain recombines TRBV18 with TRBJ2-6; weak D call: TRBD2 (5 bases). The CDR3 loop spans 14 amino acids. Germline V gene sequence: CDR1 KGHSH, CDR2 LQKENI. The ends were cut back, 4 bases at V and 2 bases at J, with 6 bases in the middle.

This rearrangement joins TRBV2 to TRBJ1-4; maybe TRBD1 (5 bases). The V end lost 8 bases, the J end lost 4 bases, and 11 bases lay between the germline ends. The germline V gene has CDR1 SNHLY and CDR2 FYNNEI. The CDR3 consists of 13 residues. CDR3 sequence (DNA): TGTGCCAGCGGGGGAACCGGTAATGAAAAACTGTTTTTT. This sequence encodes CASGGTGNEKLFF.

The chain joins TRBV6-5 to TRBJ2-1; TRBD2 aligns across 9 bases. This CDR3 has 14 amino acids. After removal of 9 bases from V and 9 bases from J, the junction contained 12 bases not matched to a gene. CDR1 MNHEY and CDR2 SVGAGI come from the germline V gene. The CDR3 DNA follows: TGTGCCAGTCGGGTAGCGGGAGATTCGGGTGAGCAGTTCTTC. Its protein is CASRVAGDSGEQFF.

The gene calls are TRBV5-1 and TRBJ2-1; weak D call: TRBD2 (6 bases). Trimming stripped 2 bases from V and 3 bases from J, with 9 bases between. The CDR3 is 14 residues long. Per germline, CDR1 SGHRS and CDR2 YFSETQ. The chain's CDR3 is CASSLTSLYNEQFF. In nucleotides, the CDR3 is TGCGCCAGCAGCTTAACTAGCCTCTACAATGAGCAGTTCTTC. Drawing the rest from reference TRBV5-1 and TRBJ2-1, the complete variable domain is KAGVTQTPRYLIKTRGQQVTLSCSPISGHRSVSWYQQTPGQGLQFLFEYFSETQRNKGNFPGRFSGRQFSNSRSEMNVSTLELGDSALYLCASSLTSLYNEQFFGPGTRLTVL.

The J gene is TRBJ1-1, the V gene TRBV4-3; D uncertain. In germline, CDR1 is LGHNA, CDR2 YSLEER. CDR3 length equals 12 residues. The V end lost 1 base, the J end lost 8 bases, and 8 bases lay between the germline ends. CDR3 bases: TGCGCCAGCAGCCAAGTGGGAGGAGAAGCTTTCTTT. It codes for CASSQVGGEAFF.

This clone was recorded only once. The chain joins TRBV10-2 to TRBJ2-5; a weak D match, TRBD2 (6 bases). Germline CDR1 WSHSY, CDR2 SAAADI. V lost 8 bases and J lost 4, with 11 bases in between. The CDR3 is made up of 12 amino acids. CDR3 DNA: TGCGCCAGCTCAGGAGGGTCAGAGACCCAGTACTTC. Protein sequence: CASSGGSETQYF.

The chain joins TRBV10-3 to TRBJ2-1, with TRBD2 identical over 11 bases. This CDR3 has 15 amino acids. The V segment lost 4 bases and the J segment 3 bases; nucleotides outside the gene matches: 2. CDR1 is ENHRY and CDR2 is SYGVKD in the germline V gene. CDR3 DNA: TGTGCCATCAGTGTGACTAGCGGGAACTACAATGAGCAGTTCTTC. It yields the protein CAISVTSGNYNEQFF.

This chain links TRBV14 with TRBJ2-3; 7 bases match TRBD2. After removal of 0 bases from V and 8 bases from J, the junction contained 2 bases not matched to a gene. Germline CDR1 is SGHDN and CDR2 is FVKESK. This CDR3 is 13 amino acids long. The DNA of the CDR3 is TGTGCCAGCAGCCAAGAGCGGGGGACTACGCAGTATTTT. Translated: CASSQERGTTQYF. Full variable domain (missing parts from reference TRBV14 and TRBJ2-3): EAGVTQFPSHSVIEKGQTVTLRCDPISGHDNLYWYRRVMGKEIKFLLHFVKESKQDESGMPNNRFLAERTGGTYSTLKVQPAELEDSGVYFCASSQERGTTQYFGPGTRLTVL.

This rearrangement joins TRBV19 to TRBJ2-5; D perhaps matches TRBD2 (7 bases). V shed 9 bases and J shed 3 bases, with 26 bases lying between them. The CDR3 extends over 17 amino acids. CDR1 and CDR2 (germline): LNHDA, SQIVND (reference sequence). The DNA for the CDR3 is TGTGCCAGCGCCGTCGGGGTGTCACGAGGGGGGGAAGAGACCCAGTACTTC. The encoded protein is CASAVGVSRGGEETQYF.

The rearrangement uses TRBV9 and TRBJ2-1; possible D gene TRBD2, 6 bases. This CDR3 region has 16 residues. Germline CDR1 reads SGDLS; CDR2 reads YYNGEE. The V end lost 0 bases, the J end lost 1 base, and 11 bases lay between the germline ends. The CDR3 coding sequence is TGTGCCAGCAGCGTAGGGGGAGGCGGGTCCTACAATGAGCAGTTCTTC. Its translation is CASSVGGGGSYNEQFF. Complete variable domain (other parts from reference TRBV9 and TRBJ2-1): DSGVTQTPKHLITATGQRVTLRCSPRSGDLSVYWYQQSLDQGLQFLIQYYNGEERAKGNILERFSAQQFPDLHSELNLSSLELGDSALYFCASSVGGGGSYNEQFFGPGTRLTVL.

The chain has TRBV6-1 and TRBJ2-1; D gene ambiguous. Trimming cost V 2 bases and J 4 bases, with 9 bases left between them. Per germline, CDR1 MNHNS and CDR2 SASEGT. The CDR3 sequence is 14 residues long. CDR3 coding DNA: TGTGCCAGCAGTGAAATTGCAACATACAATGAGCAGTTCTTC. Translated, it gives CASSEIATYNEQFF.

The rearrangement uses TRBV6-5 and TRBJ2-5, with 7 bases lining up with TRBD1. The CDR3 totals 11 residues. Germline assignment: CDR1 MNHEY and CDR2 SVGAGI. V was clipped by 3 bases and J by 12 bases; unmatched bases: 4. The CDR3 DNA reads as TGTGCCAGCAGTTATATGGGGACAGAGTACTTC. Translated: CASSYMGTEYF.

The genes are TRBV21-1 and TRBJ2-7; TRBD2 is the table's D call and was not checked against the DNA. TRBV21-1 is a pseudogene. This CDR3 spans 11 amino acids. The CDR3 reads CASRRVSEQYF. For the CDR3, the DNA is TGTGCCAGCCGGAGGGTTAGCGAGCAGTACTTC.

The chain carries TRBV5-1 and TRBJ1-2, with TRBD1 matching 7 bases. With 0 bases clipped from V and 5 bases from J, the junction kept 7 bases outside the gene matches. The germline gives CDR1 SGHRS, CDR2 YFSETQ. This CDR3 has 15 residues. The CDR3 coding sequence is TGCGCCAGCAGCTTGGTAGGGACAGATGTATATGGCTACACCTTC. It encodes CASSLVGTDVYGYTF.

Concerning this clone: At one boundary the junction diverges from the germline segment, which might be a read error. The rearrangement links TRBV7-7 to TRBJ2-3, with a weak D call TRBD1 (6 bases). The length of the CDR3 is 15 residues. Germline V lookup: CDR1 SSHAT, CDR2 FNYEAQ (reference sequence). The CDR3 nucleotides read TGTGCTAGCAGCTTAGGTCAGGGGTCCACAGATACGCAGTATTTT. It translates to CASSLGQGSTDTQYF.

The CDR3 DNA follows: TGTGCCAGCAGCCTACACCACACTAACGAATACGAGCAGTACTTC. The encoded protein is CASSLHHTNEYEQYF. The gene calls are TRBV7-3 and TRBJ2-7; D is ambiguous. V gave up 5 bases and J gave up 4 bases, with 18 bases separating them. Per germline, CDR1 SGHTA and CDR2 FQGTGA. The CDR3 runs to 15 residues.

The chain uses TRBV27 and TRBJ2-3; TRBD2 is a possible D gene (6 bases). This CDR3 is 14 amino acids long. With 3 bases removed from V and 2 bases from J, the gap between germline ends came to 9 bases. Per germline, CDR1 MNHEY and CDR2 SMNVEV (reference sequence). CDR3: CASSLGGHTDTQYF. The CDR3 nucleotides read TGTGCCAGCAGTTTGGGGGGTCACACAGATACGCAGTATTTT.